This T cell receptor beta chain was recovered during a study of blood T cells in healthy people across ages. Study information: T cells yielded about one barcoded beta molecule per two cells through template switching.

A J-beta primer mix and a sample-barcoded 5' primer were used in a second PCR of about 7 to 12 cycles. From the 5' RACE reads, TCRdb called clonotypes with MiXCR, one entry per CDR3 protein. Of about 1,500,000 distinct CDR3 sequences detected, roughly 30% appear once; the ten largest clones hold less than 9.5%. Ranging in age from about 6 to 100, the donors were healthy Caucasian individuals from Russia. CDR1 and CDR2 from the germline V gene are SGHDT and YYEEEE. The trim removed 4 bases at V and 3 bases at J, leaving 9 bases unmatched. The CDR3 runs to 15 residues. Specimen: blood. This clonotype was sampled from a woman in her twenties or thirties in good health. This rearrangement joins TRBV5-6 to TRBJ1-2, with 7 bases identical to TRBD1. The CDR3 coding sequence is TGTGCCAGCAGCGAAAACAGGGGTAGGGACTATGGCTACACCTTC. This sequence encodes CASSENRGRDYGYTF.